These T cell receptor beta chains were read from a single sample in a study of post-analysis software for immune sequencing data. Via MiXCR, TCRdb re-called the PCR reads, giving one row per CDR3 protein. The sample lists approximately 630,000 distinct CDR3 sequences; roughly three fifths were seen once. The sequenced material came from blood. These receptors all come from a girl aged 2-9 years with multiple sclerosis. CDR3s include the opening cysteine and the closing phenylalanine or tryptophan. The order of the fields is V gene, clone size, CDR3 length, J gene, D gene, CDR3 DNA, CDR3 protein. A D gene is named only where the DNA matches it firmly. Size is omitted from some rows. Given values are once, few, many or a class for expanded clones.

>TRBV20-1|few|14|TRBJ2-1|TRBD2
TGCAGTGCGAATATTCTAGCGGGAACGGATGAGCAGTTCTTC
CSANILAGTDEQFF
>TRBV18|NA|18|TRBJ1-5|NA
TGTGCCAGCTCACCATACCCGCCGGGGATAGACAGCAATCAGCCCCAGCATTTT
CASSPYPPGIDSNQPQHF
>TRBV9|few|14|TRBJ1-2|NA
TGTGCCAGCAGCCCCCTCGGGGGGAACTATGGCTACACCTTC
CASSPLGGNYGYTF
>TRBV21-1|NA|15|TRBJ2-5|NA
TGTGCCAGCAGCAAAGGCGGCGGGGGCGACGAGACCCAGTACTTC
CASSKGGGGDETQYF
>TRBV5-6|NA|13|TRBJ2-1|NA
TGTGCCAGCAGCTTGGCCGCAGCTAATGAGCAGTTCTTC
CASSLAAANEQFF
>TRBV9|few|16|TRBJ2-6|TRBD1
TGTGCCAGCAGCGTAGGCAGGGGGCCTGGGGCCAACGTCCTGACTTTC
CASSVGRGPGANVLTF
>TRBV19|NA|13|TRBJ1-2|NA
TGTGCCAGTAGTAAGGGCAGGGACTATGGCTACACCTTC
CASSKGRDYGYTF
>TRBV4-3|NA|13|TRBJ2-5|NA
TGCGCCAGCAGCCAAGGACTAGGGAAGACCCAGTACTTC
CASSQGLGKTQYF
>TRBV4-1|NA|15|TRBJ2-1|TRBD2
TGCGCCAGCAGCCAACTCCAGCGGGGGCCCAATGAGCAGTTCTTC
CASSQLQRGPNEQFF
>TRBV9|NA|10|TRBJ2-1|NA
TGTGCCAGCAGCGGGACCCATGGGTTCTTC
CASSGTHGFF
>TRBV18|NA|15|TRBJ1-2|TRBD1
TGTGCCAGCTCACCACCGGCGACAGGGGGTATTGGCTACACCTTC
CASSPPATGGIGYTF
>TRBV12-3/TRBV12-4|few|13|TRBJ1-2|NA
TGTGCCAGCAGTCTTGGACGGTTCTATGGCTACACCTTC
CASSLGRFYGYTF
>TRBV29-1|NA|17|TRBJ2-1|NA
TGCAGCGTTGAACGGGACTGGTCCACCTCTTTCGACAATGAGCAGTTCTTC
CSVERDWSTSFDNEQFF
>TRBV3-1|NA|15|TRBJ2-7|NA
TGTGCCAGCAGCCAAGATACCAGAATCTCCTACGAGCAGTACTTC
CASSQDTRISYEQYF
>TRBV20-1|few|15|TRBJ2-7|TRBD2
TGCAGTGCCTCCCCGACTAGCGGGGCTTCCTACGAGCAGTACTTC
CSASPTSGASYEQYF
>TRBV29-1|many|12|TRBJ2-7|TRBD1
TGCAGCGCCCGACAGGGAACCTACGAGCAGTACTTC
CSARQGTYEQYF
>TRBV29-1|few|12|TRBJ2-5|NA
TGCAGCGTTGAAGATCCGTCGGTGGGCCAGTACTTC
CSVEDPSVGQYF
>TRBV3-1|NA|15|TRBJ2-3|NA
TGTGCCAGCACCCTTCGGGGTTTACGCACAGATACGCAGTATTTT
CASTLRGLRTDTQYF
>TRBV29-1|few|15|TRBJ2-3|NA
TGCAGCGTTGAAGCAGGAGGGGGGGCCACAGATACGCAGTATTTT
CSVEAGGGATDTQYF
>TRBV7-2|NA|15|TRBJ2-1|NA
TGTGCCAGCAGCTTAAGGGGGGGGGCCAACAATGAGCAGTTCTTC
CASSLRGGANNEQFF
>TRBV5-1|NA|12|TRBJ1-2|NA
TGCGCCAGCAGCTTGGACGTTCACGGCTACACCTTC
CASSLDVHGYTF
>TRBV5-6|NA|15|TRBJ2-5|NA
TGTGCCAGCAGCTACCTAGTAGCCCGAGAAGAGACCCAGTACTTC
CASSYLVAREETQYF
>TRBV20-1|few|14|TRBJ2-1|TRBD1
TGCAGTGCCACCGGGACAGGGGGCAATAATGAGCAGTTCTTC
CSATGTGGNNEQFF
>TRBV24-1|NA|17|TRBJ2-1|TRBD2
TGTGCCACCAGTGATTCATCGACTAGCGGGAGAGGCAATGAGCAGTTCTTC
CATSDSSTSGRGNEQFF
>TRBV5-1|NA|17|TRBJ1-2|TRBD1
TGCGCCAGCAGCTTGTTATCGAAGACAGGGGGCTCCTATGGCTACACCTTC
CASSLLSKTGGSYGYTF
>TRBV7-2|once|13|TRBJ2-1|NA
TGTGCCAGCAGCCCTAGCAGGGTTTACGAGCAGTTCTTC
CASSPSRVYEQFF
>TRBV10-1|NA|17|TRBJ2-2|TRBD2
TGCGCCAGCAGTGAGGGACTAGCGGGGGACCCCCCCGGGGAGCTGTTTTTT
CASSEGLAGDPPGELFF
>TRBV11-2|few|14|TRBJ2-3|NA
TGTGCCAGCAGCCCTTATCAGGGGTCGGATACGCAGTATTTT
CASSPYQGSDTQYF
>TRBV10-1|few|15|TRBJ2-1|NA
TGCGCCAGCAGTGATACCGATTACTCCTACAATGAGCAGTTCTTC
CASSDTDYSYNEQFF
>TRBV7-9|NA|13|TRBJ1-2|TRBD1
TGTGCCAGTTGTAGGACAGGGGAATATGGCTACACCTTC
CASCRTGEYGYTF
>TRBV3-1|NA|17|TRBJ2-1|NA
TGTGCCAGCAGCCAACTTGGGGGGCAGAGCTCCTACAATGAGCAGTTCTTC
CASSQLGGQSSYNEQFF
>TRBV5-1|NA|15|TRBJ2-1|NA
TGCGCCAGCAGCTCGAGGGTTGCCTCCTACAATGAGCAGTTCTTC
CASSSRVASYNEQFF
>TRBV29-1|NA|16|TRBJ1-5|NA
TGCAGCGTTGAAGTACAGGGTAAGAGGGTCAATCAGCCCCAGCATTTT
CSVEVQGKRVNQPQHF
>TRBV10-2|few|15|TRBJ2-1|TRBD1
TGCGCCAGCAGACCGGAGACAGGGGAATGGAATGAGCAGTTCTTC
CASRPETGEWNEQFF
>TRBV5-1|NA|13|TRBJ2-3|NA
TGCGCCAGCAGCCTCGGCCGCACAGGTACGCAGTATTTT
CASSLGRTGTQYF
>TRBV12-3/TRBV12-4|NA|12|TRBJ2-4|NA
TGTGCCAGCAGCCCCGACAGTTTGCAGCAGTACTTC
CASSPDSLQQYF
>TRBV27|few|12|TRBJ2-1|NA
TGTGCCAGCAGTGGGCGGTTTTATGAGCAGTTCTTC
CASSGRFYEQFF
>TRBV6-1|NA|18|TRBJ2-1|NA
TGTGCCAGCAGTGGACGACTAAAGGCGAGGAGAGTTTACAATGAGCAGTTCTTC
CASSGRLKARRVYNEQFF
>TRBV7-9|NA|17|TRBJ2-1|TRBD2
TGTGCCAGCACCATTAGCGGGGGTCTCAGCTCCTACAATGAGCAGTTCTTC
CASTISGGLSSYNEQFF
>TRBV5-1|once|13|TRBJ2-1|NA
TGCGCCAGCAGCCCTCTTGTGTCCCATGAGCAGTTCTTC
CASSPLVSHEQFF
>TRBV12-3/TRBV12-4|NA|13|TRBJ1-5|NA
TGTGCCAGCAGCAAGGAGGTTGGACAGCCCCAGCATTTT
CASSKEVGQPQHF
>TRBV7-2|NA|17|TRBJ2-3|NA
TGTGCCAGCAGCCGGCGCGTGCGGGTTCGAGGCACAGATACGCAGTATTTT
CASSRRVRVRGTDTQYF
>TRBV6-6|few|13|TRBJ2-5|NA
TGTGCCAGCGTGGGACACAGCCAAGAGACCCAGTACTTC
CASVGHSQETQYF
>TRBV24-1|NA|16|TRBJ2-1|NA
TGTGCCACCAGTGGCGGGGATGCCAGCTCCTACAATGAGCAGTTCTTC
CATSGGDASSYNEQFF
>TRBV29-1|few|12|TRBJ2-7|TRBD1
TGCAGCGTTGAAGGGGACAGGGACGAGCAGTACTTC
CSVEGDRDEQYF
>TRBV12-5|NA|16|TRBJ2-5|NA
TGTGCTAGTGGTTTGTGTCCGGGGTTGAAGAAAGAGACCCAGTACTTC
CASGLCPGLKKETQYF
>TRBV7-9|NA|15|TRBJ2-1|TRBD1
TGTGCCAGCAGCTCTCGGGACAGCGCCTACAATGAGCAGTTCTTC
CASSSRDSAYNEQFF